The next 15 T cell receptor beta chains were all read from a single sample in a study of cytotoxic CD8 clonotypes in ibrutinib-treated CLL listed by TCRdb under 2021. The sample's time point label, decoded: progressive disease on ibrutinib. Preparation of the library involved the immunoSEQ multiplex PCR assay. Sourced from immuneACCESS, this table was stored by TCRdb with only in-frame sequences that have V and J called. A share of the clones is absent; for the studies checked, an unresolved V gene accounts for under half, and the remainder has no known explanation. This sample lists about 39,000 clones; 68% were detected once. 6.5% to 8% of the sample is taken by the ten largest. This material consisted of PBMCs, taken at disease progression, from a patient treated with ibrutinib. Every receptor here comes from a human donor with chronic lymphocytic leukemia.

This chain joins TRBV18 and TRBJ2-1, with a tentative D call TRBD2 (5 bases). Germline loops: CDR1 KGHSH, CDR2 LQKENI. With 6 bases removed from V and 6 bases from J, the gap between germline ends came to 12 bases. The CDR3 extends over 13 amino acids. CDR3 in amino acids: CASSLFEGNEQFF. The CDR3 DNA reads as TGTGCCAGCTCTCTTTTTGAGGGCAATGAGCAGTTCTTC. The full variable domain, its missing parts supplied by reference TRBV18 and TRBJ2-1, is NAGVMQNPRHLVRRRGQEARLRCSPMKGHSHVYWYRQLPEEGLKFMVYLQKENIIDESGMPKERFSAEFPKEGPSILRIQQVVRGDSAAYFCASSLFEGNEQFFGPGTRLTVL.

V is TRBV4-1 and J is TRBJ1-2; 9 bases are a match to TRBD1. CDR1 MGHRA and CDR2 YSYEKL come from the germline V gene. The CDR3 extends over 16 amino acids. Trimming removed 1 base from V and 2 bases from J; junction bases left unmatched: 5. This CDR3 is CASSQGGQGENYGYTF. CDR3 bases: TGCGCCAGCAGCCAAGGGGGACAGGGAGAGAACTATGGCTACACCTTC.

The CDR3 region is CASKRTNTEAFF. The CDR3 DNA is TGTGCCAGCAAAAGAACGAACACTGAAGCTTTCTTT. The J gene is TRBJ1-1, the V gene TRBV6-5; D gene ambiguous. V was pared by 7 bases and J by 1 base, with 7 bases between. The germline V gene encodes CDR1 MNHEY and CDR2 SVGAGI. This CDR3 contains 12 residues.

The V and J genes are TRBV7-2 and TRBJ1-6; 9 bases fit TRBD1. J was trimmed by 7 bases and V by 4 bases; bases with no gene match: 5. Germline CDR1 reads SGHTA; CDR2 reads FQGNSA. The CDR3 consists of 15 residues. The CDR3 nucleotides are TGTGCCAGCAGCTCTTCGGGACAGGGAAATTCACCCCTCCACTTT. Amino acids: CASSSSGQGNSPLHF. Filled out from reference TRBV7-2 and TRBJ1-6, the complete variable domain reads GAGVSQSPSNKVTEKGKDVELRCDPISGHTALYWYRQSLGQGLEFLIYFQGNSAPDKSGLPSDRFSAERTGGSVSTLTIQRTQQEDSAVYLCASSSSGQGNSPLHFGNGTRLTVT.

The J gene is TRBJ2-2, the V gene TRBV6-5, with 7 bases fitting TRBD2. The germline V gene has CDR1 MNHEY and CDR2 SVGAGI. Germline trimming cut 2 bases from V and 3 bases from J; bases unmatched to any gene: 3. This CDR3 spans 15 amino acids. CDR3 protein: CASSYRREHTGELFF. CDR3 DNA: TGTGCCAGCAGTTACCGGCGGGAGCACACCGGGGAGCTGTTTTTT.

This clone was seen a handful of times. The chain has TRBV7-9 and TRBJ2-1, with 7 bases identical to TRBD1. Per the germline V gene, CDR1 is SEHNR and CDR2 is FQNEAQ (reference sequence). After removal of 0 bases from V and 4 bases from J, the junction contained 6 bases not matched to a gene. The CDR3 consists of 16 residues. CDR3 sequence reads: CASSLAAGGIYNEQFF. DNA for the CDR3: TGTGCCAGCAGCTTAGCGGCAGGGGGTATTTACAATGAGCAGTTCTTC.

The chain carries TRBV9 and TRBJ1-5; 9 bases are a match to TRBD1. After removal of 3 bases from V and 3 bases from J, the junction contained 7 bases not matched to a gene. CDR1 and CDR2 from the germline V gene are SGDLS and YYNGEE. The length of the CDR3 is 16 residues. The CDR3 loop reads CASSEGGQGLNQPQHF. Written as DNA, the CDR3 is TGTGCCAGCAGCGAAGGGGGACAGGGCCTCAATCAGCCCCAGCATTTT.

J is TRBJ2-3 and V is TRBV5-4, with unresolved D. The germline gives CDR1 SGHNT, CDR2 YYREEE (reference sequence). This CDR3 has 14 amino acids. V lost 1 base and J 3 bases, leaving 9 bases between the germline ends. The CDR3 sequence: CASSLIAQTDTQYF. The CDR3 DNA reads as TGTGCCAGCAGCTTGATTGCGCAAACAGATACGCAGTATTTT.

The table lists this clone with a count of one. J is TRBJ2-2 and V is TRBV9, with D hard to call. In germline, CDR1 is SGDLS, CDR2 YYNGEE. The CDR3 is 14 amino acids. V was cut by 0 bases and J by 8 bases, with 11 bases left in between. In DNA form, the CDR3 reads TGTGCCAGCAGCGTAGTGCAGTCACGAGGGGAGCTGTTTTTT. Translated: CASSVVQSRGELFF.

This chain joins TRBV28 and TRBJ1-1; perhaps TRBD1 as D (5 bases). Germline CDR1 is MDHEN and CDR2 is SYDVKM. Trimming took off 4 bases at V and 4 bases at J, with 13 bases between the two ends. The CDR3 is 14 residues long. The CDR3 here is CASSYQGRPTEAFF. In DNA form, the CDR3 reads TGTGCCAGCAGTTATCAGGGCCGGCCCACTGAAGCTTTCTTT. Full variable domain (missing parts from reference TRBV28 and TRBJ1-1): DVKVTQSSRYLVKRTGEKVFLECVQDMDHENMFWYRQDPGLGLRLIYFSYDVKMKEKGDIPEGYSVSREKKERFSLILESASTNQTSMYLCASSYQGRPTEAFFGQGTRLTVV.

Worth noting for this clone: The sample has other DNA sequences that encode this CDR3 too. The genes are TRBV6-5 and TRBJ2-7; TRBD2 is a possible D gene (5 bases). The V end lost 0 bases, the J end lost 6 bases, and 9 bases lay between the germline ends. The CDR3 is 13 amino acids. CDR1 MNHEY and CDR2 SVGAGI come from the germline V gene. The DNA of the CDR3 is TGTGCCAGCAGTTACTCGAGTACTAGCGAGCAGTACTTC. It codes for CASSYSSTSEQYF.

V usage is TRBV30 and J usage is TRBJ1-2, with D perhaps TRBD1 (5 bases). With 5 bases removed from V and 3 bases from J, the gap between germline ends came to 19 bases. The CDR3 contains 15 residues. Germline V gene data show CDR1 as GTSNPN and CDR2 as SVGIG (reference sequence). As DNA, the CDR3 is TGTGCCTGGGCTCTAATAGGGACGGGAGACTATGGCTACACCTTC. It encodes CAWALIGTGDYGYTF.

The chain employs TRBV6-6 and TRBJ2-1; TRBD2 matches at 9 bases. The CDR3 sequence is 16 residues long. CDR1 and CDR2 (germline): MNHNY, SVGAGI (reference sequence). V lost 6 bases, J lost 2 bases, and 8 bases stayed unmatched. CDR3 in DNA: TGTGCCAGCAGCTCCTCTAGCGGGGCCACCTACAATGAGCAGTTCTTC. Amino acids: CASSSSSGATYNEQFF.

The chain combines TRBV10-3 with TRBJ2-7, with 14 bases lining up with TRBD2. V shed 4 bases and J 0 bases; nucleotides not matched to a gene: 2. This CDR3 is built from 16 residues. Germline V CDR1 and CDR2: ENHRY, SYGVKD. In DNA, the CDR3 is TGTGCCATCAGTGCGACTAGCGGGAGGGCCTCCTACGAGCAGTACTTC. Translation gives CAISATSGRASYEQYF.

The chain is built from TRBV10-1 and TRBJ1-5; possible D gene TRBD1, 5 bases. CDR1 is WNHNN and CDR2 is SYGVQD in the germline V gene (reference sequence). V gave up 6 bases and J gave up 5 bases, with 11 bases separating them. The CDR3 sequence is 13 residues long. The CDR3 bases are TGCGCCAGCAGCCTGACAGCCGATCAGCCCCAGCATTTT. Translating gives CASSLTADQPQHF.